This record looks at one T cell receptor beta chain sequence and its context. What it recognizes is unknown. The CDR3 has 17 residues. Germline V gene sequence: CDR1 MNHNS, CDR2 SASEGT. Unmatched junction bases numbered 11, after V lost 5 bases and J lost 2 bases. The sample is drawn from a study of cytomegalovirus exposure and HLA in healthy donors. Study results and caveats: In a later analysis, a genetic analysis reported fewer productive-TCR N-insertions in an Asian-associated ancestry cluster than the cohort average. According to an earlier analysis, most TCR beta V segments yielded productive rearrangements about 87% or about 30% of the time.

This PCR relied on a set of 60 Vbeta primers and 13 Jbeta primers. The assay was immunoSEQ multiplex PCR, and TCRdb's table has in-frame clones only and misses some. The sample contains 100,000 or so clones, over 75% of which appear only once. The TCR sequence derives from a man aged 25 to 45 in good health and CMV-seronegative. The rearrangement uses TRBV6-1 and TRBJ2-1; the match to TRBD1 covers 8 bases. The sample taken for sequencing was PBMCs. In nucleotides, the CDR3 is TGTGCCAGCAGTAAAGAACCTCAGGGGGCCCCCTACAATGAGCAGTTCTTC. It yields the protein CASSKEPQGAPYNEQFF.